This TCR beta chain was sequenced for a study of human T cells and chemical hapten exposure. TCRdb fed the RACE reads into MiXCR, producing one record per CDR3 protein. The sample has some 400,000 distinct CDR3 sequences, less than 6.5% seen once; the top ten hold 2.6%. Per the germline V gene, CDR1 is SNHLY and CDR2 is FYNNEI. The V and J ends lost 4 bases and 3 bases respectively, with 6 bases between them. The CDR3 runs to 13 residues. As for time point: pre-sensitization, week 0. Treatment defined: therapeutic diphenylcyclopropenone sensitization with weekly scalp DPC. This clonotype has only a few counts.

This sample comprised whole blood, obtained in connection with sensitization to the hapten diphenylcyclopropenone (DPC). The receptor was isolated from a woman aged 50 to 65 with alopecia areata. Some clones in this sample may be carry-over from other donors' samples. The chain recombines TRBV2 with TRBJ2-2, with no clear D. The CDR3 loop is CASSGTYTGELFF. CDR3 sequence (DNA): TGTGCCAGCAGTGGTACCTACACCGGGGAGCTGTTTTTT.